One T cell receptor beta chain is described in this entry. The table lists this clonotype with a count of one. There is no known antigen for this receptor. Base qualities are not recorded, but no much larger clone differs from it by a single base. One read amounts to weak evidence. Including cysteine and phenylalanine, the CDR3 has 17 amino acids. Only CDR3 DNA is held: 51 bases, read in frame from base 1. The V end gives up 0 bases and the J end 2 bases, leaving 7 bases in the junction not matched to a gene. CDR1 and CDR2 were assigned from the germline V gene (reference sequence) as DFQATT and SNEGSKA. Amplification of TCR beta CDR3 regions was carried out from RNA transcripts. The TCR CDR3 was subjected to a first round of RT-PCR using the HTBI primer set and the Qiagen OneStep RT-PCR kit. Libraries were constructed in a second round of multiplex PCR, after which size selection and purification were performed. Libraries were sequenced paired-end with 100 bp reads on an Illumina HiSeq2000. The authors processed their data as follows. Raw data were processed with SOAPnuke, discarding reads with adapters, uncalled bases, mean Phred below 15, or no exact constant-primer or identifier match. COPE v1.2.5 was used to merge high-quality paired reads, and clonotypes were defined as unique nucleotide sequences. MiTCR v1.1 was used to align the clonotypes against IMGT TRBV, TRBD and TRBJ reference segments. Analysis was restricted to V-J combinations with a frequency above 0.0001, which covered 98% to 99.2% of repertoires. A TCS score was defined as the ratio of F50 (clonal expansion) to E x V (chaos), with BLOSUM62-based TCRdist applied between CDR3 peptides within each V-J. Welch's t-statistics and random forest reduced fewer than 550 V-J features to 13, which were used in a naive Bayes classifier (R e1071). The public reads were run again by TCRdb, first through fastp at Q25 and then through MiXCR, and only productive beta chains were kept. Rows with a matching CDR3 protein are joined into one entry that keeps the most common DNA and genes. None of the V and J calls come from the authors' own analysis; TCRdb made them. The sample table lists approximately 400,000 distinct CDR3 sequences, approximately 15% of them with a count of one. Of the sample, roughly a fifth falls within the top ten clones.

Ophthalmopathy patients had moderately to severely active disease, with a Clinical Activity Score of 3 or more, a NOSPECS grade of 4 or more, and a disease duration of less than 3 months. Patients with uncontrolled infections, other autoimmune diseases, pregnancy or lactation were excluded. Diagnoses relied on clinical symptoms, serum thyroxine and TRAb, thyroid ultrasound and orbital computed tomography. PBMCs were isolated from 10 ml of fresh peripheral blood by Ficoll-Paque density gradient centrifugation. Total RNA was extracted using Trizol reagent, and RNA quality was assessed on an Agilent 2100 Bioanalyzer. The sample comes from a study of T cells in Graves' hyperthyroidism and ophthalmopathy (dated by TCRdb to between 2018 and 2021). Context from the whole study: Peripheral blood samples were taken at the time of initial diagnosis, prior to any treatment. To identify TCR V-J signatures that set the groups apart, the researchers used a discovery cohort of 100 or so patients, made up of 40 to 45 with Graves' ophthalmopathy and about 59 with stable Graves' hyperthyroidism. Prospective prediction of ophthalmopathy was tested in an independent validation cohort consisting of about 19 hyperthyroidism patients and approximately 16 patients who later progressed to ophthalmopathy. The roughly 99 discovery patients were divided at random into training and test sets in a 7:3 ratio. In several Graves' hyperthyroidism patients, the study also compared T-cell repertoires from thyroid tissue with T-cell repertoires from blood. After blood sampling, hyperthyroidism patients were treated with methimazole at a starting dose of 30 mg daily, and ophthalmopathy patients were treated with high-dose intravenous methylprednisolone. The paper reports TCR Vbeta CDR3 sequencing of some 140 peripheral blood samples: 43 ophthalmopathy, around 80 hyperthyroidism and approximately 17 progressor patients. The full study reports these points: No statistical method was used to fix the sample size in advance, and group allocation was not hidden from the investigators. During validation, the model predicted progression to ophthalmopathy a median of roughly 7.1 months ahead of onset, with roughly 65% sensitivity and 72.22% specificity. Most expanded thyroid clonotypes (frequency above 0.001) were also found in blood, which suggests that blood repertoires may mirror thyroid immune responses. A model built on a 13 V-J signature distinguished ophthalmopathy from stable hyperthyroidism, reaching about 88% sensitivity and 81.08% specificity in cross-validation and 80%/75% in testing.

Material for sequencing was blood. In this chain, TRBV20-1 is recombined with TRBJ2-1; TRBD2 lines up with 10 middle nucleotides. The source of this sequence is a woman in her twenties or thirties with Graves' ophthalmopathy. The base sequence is TGCAGTGCTAGAGATTACTCGCTAGCGGGGGCCTACAATGAGCAGTTCTTC. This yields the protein CSARDYSLAGAYNEQFF.